This passage covers 27 T cell receptor beta chains from one sample sequenced in a study of shared clonotypes between healthy human individuals. Generated by immunoSEQ multiplex PCR, the TCRdb table keeps only in-frame clones and is missing some. The sample records 2 million to 3 million clones, roughly 93% being singletons. Input material: naive CD4+ T cells from PBMCs. Subset noted: CD45RA+ positively selected. The receptors here all came from a man aged 18 to 30 in good health. Some clones in this sample may be carry-over from other donors' samples.

J is TRBJ1-6 and V is TRBV2, with D unclear. The V gene lost 4 bases and the J gene lost 4 bases, with 11 bases spanning the gap. The length of the CDR3 is 15 residues. The germline V gene has CDR1 SNHLY and CDR2 FYNNEI. CDR3 sequence (DNA): TGTGCCAGCAGTGTTACAGACGTGTATAATTCACCCCTCCACTTT. Protein sequence: CASSVTDVYNSPLHF.

V usage is TRBV6-6 and J usage is TRBJ1-2; unclear D gene. From germline, CDR1 is MNHNY and CDR2 SVGAGI (reference sequence). Trimming removed 2 bases from V and 13 bases from J, with 20 bases in between. This CDR3 contains 14 residues. CDR3 nucleotides: TGTGCCAGCAGTTACGTGAGGGCCCTCGCAAATGGCACCTTC. Translating it yields CASSYVRALANGTF.

To note about this clone: A junction boundary mismatches the germline segment, possibly from a read error. J is TRBJ2-1 and V is TRBV6-1; 9 positions agree with TRBD2. This CDR3 has 12 amino acids. Per germline, CDR1 MNHNS and CDR2 SASEGT. The CDR3 protein is CASSEAGGLGVF. CDR3 nucleotide sequence: TGTGCCAGCAGTGAGGCGGGAGGGCTGGGGGTCTTC.

The genes are TRBV28 and TRBJ2-4; possible D gene TRBD2, 5 bases. The germline gives CDR1 MDHEN, CDR2 SYDVKM. The CDR3 covers 20 residues. The V end was cut by 3 bases, the J end by 1 base, with 25 bases between. CDR3 DNA: TGTGCCAGCAGTTTCCCTAACCTTATGCCCGGGGATGGGGCCAAAAACATTCAGTACTTC. It specifies CASSFPNLMPGDGAKNIQYF. The entire variable domain, with the rest obtained from reference TRBV28 and TRBJ2-4, is as follows: DVKVTQSSRYLVKRTGEKVFLECVQDMDHENMFWYRQDPGLGLRLIYFSYDVKMKEKGDIPEGYSVSREKKERFSLILESASTNQTSMYLCASSFPNLMPGDGAKNIQYFGAGTRLSVL.

CDR3 sequence: CASSLLINEQFF. The CDR3 bases are TGTGCCAGCAGTTTATTAATCAATGAGCAGTTCTTC. The V call is TRBV28, the J call TRBJ2-1; D is undetermined. CDR3 length: 12 amino acids. Per germline, CDR1 MDHEN and CDR2 SYDVKM. The V gene lost 1 base and the J gene lost 6 bases, with 4 bases spanning the gap.

The chain recombines TRBV2 with TRBJ1-4; tentative D call: TRBD1 (5 bases). The V gene lost 0 bases and the J gene lost 10 bases, with 15 bases spanning the gap. The CDR3 extends over 15 amino acids. Germline lookup yields CDR1 SNHLY and CDR2 FYNNEI. CDR3 DNA: TGTGCCAGCAGTGAAGCGCTGGGGCCGGAGGGAAAACTGTTTTTT. Translation: CASSEALGPEGKLFF.

The V gene is TRBV19, the J gene TRBJ2-5; 7 positions agree with TRBD1. CDR3 size: 15 residues. In germline, CDR1 is LNHDA, CDR2 SQIVND (reference sequence). The V segment lost 3 bases and the J segment 0 bases; nucleotides outside the gene matches: 4. DNA of the CDR3: TGTGCCAGTAGTATGCCGGACAGGTACCAAGAGACCCAGTACTTC. This encodes CASSMPDRYQETQYF.

This chain links TRBV10-1 with TRBJ2-1, with 14 bases that match TRBD2. J gave up 6 bases and V 1 base, and 5 bases lay outside the gene matches. CDR1 and CDR2 (germline): WNHNN, SYGVQD (reference sequence). This CDR3 spans 17 amino acids. In DNA form, the CDR3 reads TGCGCCAGCAGTGAGTTGGGACTAGCGGGAGATATCAATGAGCAGTTCTTC. It codes for CASSELGLAGDINEQFF.

The rearrangement links TRBV27 to TRBJ1-4, with D unresolved. This CDR3 is 14 amino acids long. Germline V gives CDR1 MNHEY, CDR2 SMNVEV (reference sequence). V was trimmed by 6 bases and J by 3 bases, leaving 11 bases between them. The CDR3 loop is CASSFVGSNEKLFF. The DNA of the CDR3 is TGTGCCAGCAGCTTCGTGGGGTCTAATGAAAAACTGTTTTTT.

The chain links TRBV30 to TRBJ1-5; the D is unclear. CDR1 and CDR2 (germline): GTSNPN, SVGIG (reference sequence). The CDR3 runs 14 residues. Trimming pared 0 bases from V and 6 bases from J, leaving 12 bases between. In nucleotides, the CDR3 is TGTGCCTGGAGTGTACTCGAGGAGAGTCAGCCCCAGCATTTT. Encoded protein: CAWSVLEESQPQHF.

The V and J genes are TRBV30 and TRBJ2-7; either TRBD1 or TRBD2 may supply D (6 bases each). This CDR3 comprises 14 residues. The germline CDR1 and CDR2 sequences are GTSNPN and SVGIG (reference sequence). V was pared by 3 bases and J by 3 bases, with 15 bases between. The CDR3 here is CAWRIQGGGYEQYF. In DNA, the CDR3 is TGTGCCTGGAGAATACAGGGAGGTGGCTACGAGCAGTACTTC.

Regarding this clone: The sample holds other DNA sequences that translate to the same CDR3. CDR3 amino acids: CASSFSGSEQYF. Here the CDR3 DNA reads TGTGCCAGCAGTTTTTCGGGGAGCGAGCAGTACTTC. This chain links TRBV28 with TRBJ2-7, with a tentative D call TRBD2 (5 bases). Germline V gives CDR1 MDHEN, CDR2 SYDVKM. With 3 bases removed from V and 6 bases from J, the gap between germline ends came to 9 bases. This CDR3 contains 12 residues.

The chain uses TRBV15 and TRBJ2-1; the D gene is possibly TRBD1 (5 bases). Trimming removed 0 bases from V and 2 bases from J, with 11 bases in between. The germline V gene has CDR1 LNHNV and CDR2 YYDKDF (reference sequence). The CDR3 loop spans 16 amino acids. CDR3 sequence (DNA): TGTGCCACCAGCAGAGACGACAGCCCGACCTACAATGAGCAGTTCTTC. Its translation: CATSRDDSPTYNEQFF.

This clone was detected only a few times. The J gene is TRBJ1-5, the V gene TRBV4-1, with a weak D call TRBD1 (5 bases). CDR3 size: 15 residues. Looked up from germline, CDR1 is MGHRA and CDR2 is YSYEKL. V was clipped by 0 bases and J by 6 bases, with 12 bases between them. CDR3 sequence reads: CASSQEQGGSQPQHF. Here the CDR3 DNA reads TGCGCCAGCAGCCAAGAGCAGGGCGGGAGTCAGCCCCAGCATTTT.

The chain carries TRBV20-1 and TRBJ2-5; no clear D. With 6 bases removed from V and 5 bases from J, the gap between germline ends came to 10 bases. The CDR3 spans 11 residues. Germline assignment: CDR1 DFQATT and CDR2 SNEGSKA (reference sequence). CDR3: CSAAVRETQYF. DNA for the CDR3: TGCAGTGCAGCCGTCAGGGAGACCCAGTACTTC.

The genes are TRBV28 and TRBJ1-4; D perhaps matches TRBD1 (5 bases). Deletions cut 11 bases from V and 3 bases from J, with 13 bases between. The germline V gene has CDR1 MDHEN and CDR2 SYDVKM. The CDR3 runs 13 residues. In nucleotides, the CDR3 is TGTGCCCTCGGGACGGCCTCTAATGAAAAACTGTTTTTT. Amino acid sequence: CALGTASNEKLFF.

V and J are TRBV5-4 and TRBJ1-4, with 7 bases that match TRBD1. The CDR3 consists of 15 residues. The V segment lost 0 bases and the J segment 7 bases; nucleotides outside the gene matches: 6. From germline, CDR1 is SGHNT and CDR2 YYREEE (reference sequence). DNA for the CDR3: TGTGCCAGCAGCTTGGGGTCAGGGGGAAGTGAAAAACTGTTTTTT. Its translation is CASSLGSGGSEKLFF.

This chain joins TRBV5-4 and TRBJ2-3; weak D call: TRBD1 (6 bases). The V gene lost 4 bases and the J gene lost 6 bases, with 18 bases spanning the gap. Germline V gene sequence: CDR1 SGHNT, CDR2 YYREEE (reference sequence). The CDR3 spans 15 residues. CDR3 residues: CASSLSRGIMDTQYF. The CDR3 coding sequence is TGTGCCAGCAGCCTCAGCAGGGGTATAATGGATACGCAGTATTTT.

V and J are TRBV9 and TRBJ1-1; TRBD1 aligns across 7 bases. CDR1 SGDLS and CDR2 YYNGEE come from the germline V gene. The length of the CDR3 is 15 residues. V lost 4 bases to trimming and J lost 5 bases; unmatched junction nucleotides: 11. CDR3: CASSKDTGARTEAFF. The CDR3, as DNA: TGTGCCAGCAGCAAAGACACAGGGGCGCGGACTGAAGCTTTCTTT.

The chain combines TRBV11-2 with TRBJ2-3; D call uncertain. The CDR3 totals 15 residues. Germline V lookup: CDR1 SGHAT, CDR2 FQNNGV. The V and J ends lost 4 bases and 4 bases respectively, with 15 bases between them. CDR3 sequence (DNA): TGTGCCAGCAGCTCCTACCGCTTTAACCCAGATACGCAGTATTTT. Translated, it gives CASSSYRFNPDTQYF.

This rearrangement joins TRBV5-1 to TRBJ1-5; D remains ambiguous. Germline V gene lookup returns CDR1 SGHRS and CDR2 YFSETQ. The CDR3 loop spans 14 amino acids. V lost 0 bases, J lost 4 bases, and 8 bases lay in between. CDR3 nucleotides: TGCGCCAGCAGCTTGGGGTTACCGAATCAGCCCCAGCATTTT. This gives the protein CASSLGLPNQPQHF.

The chain couples TRBV5-1 to TRBJ2-1, with TRBD2 matching over 9 bases. Germline V gene data show CDR1 as SGHRS and CDR2 as YFSETQ. CDR3 length: 15 amino acids. V shed 3 bases, J shed 8 bases, and the junction held 9 bases outside the gene matches. The CDR3 DNA follows: TGCGCCAGCAGCTCGATAGCGGGAGTGGGAGATGAGCAGTTCTTC. It translates to CASSSIAGVGDEQFF.

The V gene is TRBV7-8, the J gene TRBJ2-5; 10 positions agree with TRBD1. CDR1 SGHVS and CDR2 FQNEAQ come from the germline V gene. With 2 bases clipped from V and 1 base from J, the junction kept 4 bases outside the gene matches. CDR3 length equals 16 residues. The chain's CDR3 is CASSLIWTGGQETQYF. In DNA, the CDR3 is TGTGCCAGCAGCTTAATTTGGACAGGGGGCCAAGAGACCCAGTACTTC. The complete variable domain, with remaining parts taken from reference TRBV7-8 and TRBJ2-5, reads GAGVSQSPRYKVAKRGQDVALRCDPISGHVSLFWYQQALGQGPEFLTYFQNEAQLDKSGLPSDRFFAERPEGSVSTLKIQRTQQEDSAVYLCASSLIWTGGQETQYFGPGTRLLVL.

V gene TRBV20-1 combines with J gene TRBJ1-4; 7 positions match TRBD1. J lost 14 bases, V lost 3 bases, and 3 bases had no gene match. The CDR3 has 10 amino acids. Per germline, CDR1 DFQATT and CDR2 SNEGSKA (reference sequence). CDR3 sequence (DNA): TGCAGTGCTAGTCCGGACAGGCTGTTTTTT. The encoded protein is CSASPDRLFF.

This chain joins TRBV2 and TRBJ2-2; D tentatively reads TRBD1 or TRBD2 (5 bases each). Per the germline V gene, CDR1 is SNHLY and CDR2 is FYNNEI. The CDR3 sequence is 13 residues long. Trimming shortened V by 8 bases and J by 5 bases, and 12 bases separated the two germline ends. CDR3 nucleotide sequence: TGTGCCAGCGGTCCCGGGACGACCGGGGAGCTGTTTTTT. Amino acid sequence: CASGPGTTGELFF.

The chain joins TRBV11-3 to TRBJ2-2; a weak D match, TRBD2 (6 bases). CDR3 length: 14 residues. V lost 8 bases and J lost 6, with 16 bases in between. Germline lookup yields CDR1 SGHNT and CDR2 YENEEA. CDR3 amino acids: CASAGGAVSGELFF. DNA for the CDR3: TGTGCCAGCGCCGGAGGGGCTGTATCCGGGGAGCTGTTTTTT.

The rearrangement links TRBV23-1 to TRBJ2-4; D not resolved. TRBV23-1 is an ORF; its function is uncertain. V lost 7 bases and J 0 bases, leaving 19 bases between the germline ends. The CDR3 is made up of 17 amino acids. The CDR3 loop reads CASKPRDISLAKNIQYF. CDR3 DNA: TGCGCCAGCAAGCCGCGCGACATCAGTCTAGCCAAAAACATTCAGTACTTC.